One sample yielded the 7 T cell receptor beta chains listed below, sequenced in a study of cytomegalovirus exposure and HLA in healthy donors. Primers included in the PCR were 60 Vbeta and 13 Jbeta primers. The table came from immunoSEQ multiplex PCR; TCRdb's copy has only in-frame clones and leaves some out. The sample contains 70,000 to 85,000 clones, approximately 65% of which appear only once. Sequenced: PBMCs. The receptors were gathered from a male donor in good health and CMV-seropositive.

The genes are TRBV4-2 and TRBJ2-5, with D possibly matching TRBD2 (6 bases). Trimming removed 4 bases at V and 11 bases at J, with 14 bases between. This CDR3 is built from 12 residues. The germline gives CDR1 LGHNA, CDR2 YNFKEQ. The CDR3 DNA is TGTGCCAGCAGCCCAACTACGGGGGAGCAGTACTTC. Translated, it gives CASSPTTGEQYF.

This chain connects TRBV5-5 to TRBJ2-7; TRBD1 might be the D (5 bases). CDR3 size: 17 residues. Between the trimmed V and J ends, which lost 0 bases and 3 bases, there was a span of 19 bases. Germline CDR1 and CDR2: SGHKS and YYEKEE (reference sequence). CDR3 sequence (DNA): TGTGCCAGCAGCTTGGACTTGACAGTCAGGACCCTCTACGAGCAGTACTTC. Translating gives CASSLDLTVRTLYEQYF.

The gene calls are TRBV29-1 and TRBJ2-3; D gene unclear. The CDR3 has 12 residues. Germline V lookup: CDR1 SQVTM, CDR2 ANQGSEA. With 7 bases removed from V and 4 bases from J, the gap between germline ends came to 12 bases. CDR3 coding DNA: TGCAGCGACCGTCGCGGCTCAGATACGCAGTATTTT. The encoded protein is CSDRRGSDTQYF.

The V and J genes are TRBV18 and TRBJ2-4; TRBD2 matches 8 bases. The V gene end was trimmed by 0 bases and the J gene end by 6 bases; junction bases not matched to a gene: 7. Looked up from germline, CDR1 is KGHSH and CDR2 is LQKENI. The CDR3 sequence is 16 residues long. This CDR3 is CASSPPTSDRLNIQYF. The CDR3 bases are TGTGCCAGCTCACCACCGACTAGCGACCGGTTAAACATTCAGTACTTC.

This clone was counted a few times. This sequence joins TRBV5-4 and TRBJ2-5, with 16 nucleotides matching TRBD2. There are 20 residues in the CDR3. Germline V CDR1 and CDR2: SGHNT, YYREEE (reference sequence). Trimming took 2 bases from V and 4 from J; bases not matched to a gene: 14. DNA for the CDR3: TGTGCCAGCAGCTTCGGGGGGACGGGACTAGCGGGAGGGCGGGGAGAGACCCAGTACTTC. As protein: CASSFGGTGLAGGRGETQYF.

About this clone: The junction shows a germline mismatch at one end, possibly a read error. The chain employs TRBV28 and TRBJ1-2; D gene ambiguous. Per the germline V gene, CDR1 is MDHEN and CDR2 is SYDVKM. The CDR3 consists of 13 residues. The CDR3 loop is CASRFGSGKGYPF. The CDR3 nucleotides are TGTGCCAGCAGGTTCGGGAGCGGGAAAGGCTACCCCTTC.

This chain links TRBV18 with TRBJ2-1, with D uncertain. This CDR3 is built from 14 residues. The V end lost 4 bases, the J end lost 7 bases, and 14 bases lay between the germline ends. The germline V gene has CDR1 KGHSH and CDR2 LQKENI. CDR3 amino acids: CASSLAGKSNEQFF. The CDR3 bases are TGTGCCAGCTCACTGGCAGGTAAATCGAATGAGCAGTTCTTC.